Given below is one T cell receptor (beta chain) in context. No cognate antigen has been identified for it. No clone much larger than this one lies a single base away; base qualities are absent. Inclusion was restricted to participants for whom at least one PBMC sample before ART initiation and at least two post-ART samples were available. Treatment was received in the United States of America by all participants with HIV. Before DNA extraction, cryopreserved samples of roughly 1-10 million PBMC were thawed and washed. At the time of the earliest PBMC sample, participants with HIV were aged between roughly 20 and 55 years. PBMC samples from each participant spanned 1-4 timepoints before ART initiation and 2-8 timepoints after ART initiation, with a median of 7 samples. For every participant, serial HIV viral load, CD4+ T-cell count, ART history and demographic data were obtained. Genomic DNA was extracted from unsorted PBMC with a Qiagen kit on a QIAcube, processed in batches of 12 samples.

The data stem from a study of long-term antiretroviral therapy in people with HIV (dated by TCRdb to the early 2020s). At the level of the whole study: Collection of the earliest samples took place about a decade ahead of the 2015 WHO recommendation for immediate ART, at a time when ART was typically delayed until CD4 counts fell. A retrospective serial study tested whether changes in peripheral blood TRB repertoire composition and diversity were associated with ART initiation and durable HIV suppression. A total of roughly 200 cryopreserved PBMC samples were contributed to the cohort by 30 adults with confirmed HIV infection, with samples collected serially over a mean of roughly six years (range 1-12). Eleven of the 30 participants with HIV were female. Test extractions of a monoclonal T-cell line alongside approximately 34 polyclonal samples showed no cross-contamination during QIAcube processing. What the work shows at the level of the full study, not this receptor alone: Because PBMC availability was limited, only the TCR beta chain was sequenced, with no alpha chain pairing. Because pre-ART samples had limited cell numbers, profiling was done on unsorted PBMC rather than on sorted CD4+ and CD8+ T cells. Expanded TRB clones identified before ART initiation dominated the repertoire at all time points, although this dominance fluctuated and declined in many PLHIV after ART. Starting ART was linked to a significant rise in TRB diversity, yet even with long-term ART the diversity remained significantly lower than in transplant donor controls. The samples span the years 2004 to 2017, and the ART regimens used may be less effective than current regimens. Compared with controls, HIV repertoires had narrower CDR3 length ranges, and the network structure pointed to an antigen-experienced repertoire that shifted only slightly toward naive after ART. Inferences about post-ART repertoire changes are limited because no data were available on ART adherence, viral resistance or therapy changes.

Trimming leaves V shorter by 2 bases and J shorter by 6 bases, with the junction holding 3 bases beyond the gene matches. The germline V gene (reference sequence) specifies LNHDA as CDR1 and SQIVND as CDR2. The CDR3, cysteine through phenylalanine, is 15 amino acids long. Only the CDR3 part of the read is kept: 45 bases, read in frame from the first base. Sequencing of the TRB variable region was done with the immunoSEQ hsTCRB v3.0 assay at survey level resolution. A depth of roughly 35,000-50,000 T-cell genomes per sample was targeted for TRB sequencing. TRB libraries were pooled and sequenced on an Illumina MiSeq using a v3 150-cycle kit. The study's own analysis went as follows. Repertoire analysis ran in R within a reproducible Nextflow workflow covering QC, data transformation and analysis. LymphoSeq2, an R package for exploring AIRR-Seq data, was used to implement custom analyses. Several samples that yielded fewer than 5000 total TRB sequences were excluded, so that 150 to 200 HIV repertoires were analyzed. Of the roughly 190 retained HIV repertoires, about 60 were collected before and 120 to 140 after ART initiation. Each repertoire was downsampled to 5000 TRB nucleotide sequences, and summary statistics were averaged across 100 downsampling iterations. The analysis kept only TRB sequences whose CDR3 regions were at least seven amino acids long. A Shannon entropy-derived clonality score and the Gini coefficient were used to measure diversity. Repertoire networks linked the top 5000 CDR3 amino acid sequences whenever two sequences differed by an edit distance of one. GLIPH2 predicted antigen specificity groups and MHC restriction for TRB CDR3 amino acid sequences. Known CMV, EBV, HIV or tissue antigen associations were flagged by matching CDR3 amino acid sequences against VDJdb and McPAS-TCR. Pre-ART, post-ART and control groups were compared with Wilcoxon signed-rank tests and Holm-Bonferroni correction. In its TCRdb copy, this immuneACCESS table keeps in-frame sequences only and misses some clones. Where compared with another copy, unresolved V genes explain less than half of these, and the others have no known cause. V and J calls and clone size are copied from that table; D and trimming were computed from the DNA. Across this sample there are around 30,000 clones, with over 90% seen only once. The ten largest clones represent about 6.4% of the sample.

Sequenced here: unsorted PBMCs, sampled approximately 6.5 years after starting antiretroviral therapy. This clonotype was obtained from a woman aged 35 to 49 with HIV. This chain is built from TRBV19 and TRBJ2-1, and 11 junction bases match TRBD2. In nucleotides, the sequence is TGTGCCAGTAGTATAAAGGGACTAGCGGTCAATGAGCAGTTCTTC. It translates to CASSIKGLAVNEQFF. With all but the CDR3 taken from the reference TRBV19 and TRBJ2-1 genes, the full variable domain is: DGGITQSPKYLFRKEGQNVTLSCEQNLNHDAMYWYRQDPGQGLRLIYYSQIVNDFQKGDIAEGYSVSREKKESFPLTVTSAQKNPTAFYLCASSIKGLAVNEQFFGPGTRLTVL.